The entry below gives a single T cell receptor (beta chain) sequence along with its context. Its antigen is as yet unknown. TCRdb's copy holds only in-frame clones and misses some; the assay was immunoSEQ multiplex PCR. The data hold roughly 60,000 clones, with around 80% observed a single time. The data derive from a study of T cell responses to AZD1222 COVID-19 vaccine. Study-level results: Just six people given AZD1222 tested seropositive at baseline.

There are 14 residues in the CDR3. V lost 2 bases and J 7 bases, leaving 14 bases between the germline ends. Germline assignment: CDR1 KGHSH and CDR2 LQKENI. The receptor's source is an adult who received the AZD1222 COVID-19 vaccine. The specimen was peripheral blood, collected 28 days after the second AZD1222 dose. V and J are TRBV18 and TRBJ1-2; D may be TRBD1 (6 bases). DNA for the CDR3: TGTGCCAGCTCACCAAGTGTTACAGGGTTTGGCTACACCTTC. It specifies CASSPSVTGFGYTF.